The T cell receptor beta chain under discussion was sequenced for a study of cytomegalovirus exposure and HLA in healthy donors. Whole-study results and caveats: Subsequent analysis found a tendency for first-cohort TCR clusters to co-occur within the 120 or so validation repertoires. In vitro data verified a few CMV-associated chains as specific for CMV antigens. Listed as cytomegalovirus-associated were 150 or so TCR beta chains.

This clone was counted once. Its target is not known. CDR1 and CDR2 (germline): SGDLS, YYNGEE. This CDR3 comprises 15 residues. V was pared by 0 bases and J by 1 base, with 11 bases between. Here immunoSEQ multiplex PCR was the method, and the copy in TCRdb shows in-frame clones only, minus some. The data hold 300,000 to 400,000 clones, with roughly 87% observed a single time. The chain combines TRBV9 with TRBJ2-7; D not resolved. The sequencing input was PBMCs. The origin of this receptor is a man in his thirties or forties in good health and CMV-seronegative. The CDR3 DNA reads as TGTGCCAGCAGCGTAGGGGCAGTAGGATCCTACGAGCAGTACTTC. Translation: CASSVGAVGSYEQYF.